This T cell receptor beta chain was retrieved from a study of shared clonotypes between healthy human individuals. Looking at the study overall: Participating donors consisted of a couple of women and a few men aged 18 to 49. Each donor contributed plates that comprised three CD4 naive, three CD4 memory, two CD8 naive and one CD8 memory. Study-wide points: How much donors shared clonotypes was expected to be affected by sequencing depth.

Concerning this clone: As yet, its antigen is unknown.

For every subset, genomic DNA was evenly distributed across several immunoSEQ plates. Assay used: immunoSEQ multiplex PCR; TCRdb lists only in-frame clones, some missing. The sample includes a few million clones, more than 80% of them seen just once. Germline lookup yields CDR1 SGHDT and CDR2 YYEEEE. The CDR3 contains 16 residues. V was pared by 4 bases and J by 6 bases, with 12 bases of the junction left unmatched. The chain is built from TRBV5-6 and TRBJ2-2, with TRBD2 matching over 7 bases. Material: naive CD4+ T cells from PBMCs. The subset is: CD45RA+ positively selected. This sequence was found in a man aged 18-30 years in good health. Some clones in this sample may be carry-over from other donors' samples. In nucleotides, the CDR3 is TGTGCCAGCAGCCGAAGCGGGAAGATGTCGGCCGGGGAGCTGTTTTTT. As protein: CASSRSGKMSAGELFF.